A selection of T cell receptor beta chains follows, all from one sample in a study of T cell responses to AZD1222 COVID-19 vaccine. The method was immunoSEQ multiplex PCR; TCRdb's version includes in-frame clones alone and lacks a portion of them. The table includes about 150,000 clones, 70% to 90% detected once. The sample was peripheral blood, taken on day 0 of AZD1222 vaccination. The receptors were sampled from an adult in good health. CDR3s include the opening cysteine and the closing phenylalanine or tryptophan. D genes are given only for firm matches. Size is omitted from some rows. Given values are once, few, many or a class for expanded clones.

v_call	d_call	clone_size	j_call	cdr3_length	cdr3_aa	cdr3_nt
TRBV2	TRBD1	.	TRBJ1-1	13	CASTTGGVTEAFF	TGTGCCAGCACTACAGGGGGCGTCACTGAAGCTTTCTTT
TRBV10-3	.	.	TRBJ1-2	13	CAISDVFGGGYTF	TGTGCCATCAGTGATGTGTTTGGGGGTGGCTACACCTTC
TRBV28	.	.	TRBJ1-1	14	CASSPPLDNTEAFF	TGTGCCAGCAGTCCCCCCCTGGACAACACTGAAGCTTTCTTT
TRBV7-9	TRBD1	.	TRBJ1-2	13	CASSYGQGDGYTF	TGTGCCAGCAGCTACGGACAGGGAGATGGCTACACCTTC
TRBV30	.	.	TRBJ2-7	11	CAWSVGVEQYF	TGTGCCTGGAGTGTAGGAGTCGAGCAGTACTTC
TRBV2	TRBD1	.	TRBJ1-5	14	CASSSDRFNQPQHF	TGTGCCAGCAGTTCGGACAGGTTCAATCAGCCCCAGCATTTT
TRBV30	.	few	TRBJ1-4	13	CAWSVQGAEKLFF	TGTGCCTGGAGTGTGCAGGGAGCTGAAAAACTGTTTTTT
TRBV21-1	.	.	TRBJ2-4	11	CASRRPNIQYF	TGTGCCAGCAGACGGCCAAACATTCAGTACTTC
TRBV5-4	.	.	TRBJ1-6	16	CASSLGASSYNSPLHF	TGTGCCAGCAGCTTGGGTGCTAGCTCCTATAATTCACCCCTCCACTTT
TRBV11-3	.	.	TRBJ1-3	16	CASSGGQFTERNTIYF	TGTGCCAGCAGCGGCGGGCAGTTCACAGAAAGAAACACCATATATTTT
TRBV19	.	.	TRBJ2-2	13	CASRVDSTGELFF	TGTGCCAGTAGGGTGGACTCCACCGGGGAGCTGTTTTTT
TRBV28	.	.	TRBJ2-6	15	CASHNGGSKANVLTF	TGTGCCAGCCACAATGGGGGCAGTAAGGCCAACGTCCTGACTTTC
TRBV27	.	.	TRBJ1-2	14	CASSLLNQGGGYTF	TGTGCCAGCAGTCTCCTGAACCAGGGAGGAGGCTACACCTTC
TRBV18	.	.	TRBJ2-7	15	CASSPYITGKDEQYF	TGTGCCAGCTCACCATATATAACAGGGAAGGACGAGCAGTACTTC
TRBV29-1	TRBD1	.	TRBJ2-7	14	CSVPTTGAGYEQYF	TGCAGCGTCCCCACGACAGGGGCAGGCTACGAGCAGTACTTC
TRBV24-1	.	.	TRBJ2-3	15	CATSVGGPLTDTQYF	TGTGCCACCTCAGTGGGGGGGCCCCTCACAGATACGCAGTATTTT
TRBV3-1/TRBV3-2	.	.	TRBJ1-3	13	CASHAEPGNTIYF	TGTGCCAGCCACGCAGAGCCTGGAAACACCATATATTTT
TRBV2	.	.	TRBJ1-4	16	CACCPWVAGANEKLFF	TGTGCCTGTTGCCCGTGGGTCGCCGGGGCAAATGAAAAACTGTTTTTT
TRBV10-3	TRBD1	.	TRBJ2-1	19	CAISESPVRQGLPYNEQFF	TGTGCCATCAGTGAGTCGCCAGTCAGACAGGGTTTGCCTTACAATGAGCAGTTCTTC
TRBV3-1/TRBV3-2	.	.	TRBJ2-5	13	CASRKGGGETQYF	TGTGCCAGCAGGAAAGGGGGAGGGGAGACCCAGTACTTC
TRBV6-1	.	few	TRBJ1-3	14	CASSYTKDGNTIYF	TGTGCCAGCAGTTATACAAAAGACGGAAACACCATATATTTT
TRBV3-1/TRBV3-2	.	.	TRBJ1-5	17	CASSQDPAHLSNQPQHF	TGTGCCAGCAGCCAAGATCCAGCCCACCTCAGCAATCAGCCCCAGCATTTT
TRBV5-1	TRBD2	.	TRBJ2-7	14	CASSLSGGGYEQYF	TGCGCCAGCAGCTTGTCTGGGGGAGGGTACGAGCAGTACTTC
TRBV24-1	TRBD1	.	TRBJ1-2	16	CATSDARDRHVYGYTF	TGTGCCACCAGTGATGCCCGGGACAGGCACGTCTATGGCTACACCTTC
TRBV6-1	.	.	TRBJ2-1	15	CASSETSYDGNEQFF	TGTGCCAGCAGTGAGACCTCCTACGACGGCAATGAGCAGTTCTTC
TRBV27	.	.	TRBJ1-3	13	CASSYNSGNTIYF	TGTGCCAGCAGTTATAACTCTGGAAACACCATATATTTT
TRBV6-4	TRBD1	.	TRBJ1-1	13	CASRETGGTEAFF	TGTGCCAGCAGAGAGACAGGGGGAACTGAAGCTTTCTTT
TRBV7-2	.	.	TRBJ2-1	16	CASSLLAGSSYNEQFF	TGTGCCAGCAGCCTCCTAGCCGGTAGCTCCTACAATGAGCAGTTCTTC
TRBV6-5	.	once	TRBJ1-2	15	CASSFWGRGTYGYTF	TGTGCCAGCAGTTTCTGGGGGCGGGGGACCTATGGCTACACCTTC
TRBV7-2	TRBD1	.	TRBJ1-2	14	CASSLRGPNYGYTF	TGTGCCAGCAGCCTCAGGGGGCCTAACTATGGCTACACCTTC
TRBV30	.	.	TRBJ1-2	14	CAWSVRELNYGYTF	TGTGCCTGGAGTGTAAGGGAGTTAAACTATGGCTACACCTTC
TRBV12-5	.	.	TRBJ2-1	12	CASGLVPNEQFF	TGTGCTAGTGGTTTGGTCCCCAATGAGCAGTTCTTC
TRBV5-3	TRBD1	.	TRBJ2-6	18	CARSRTGGGSSGANVLTF	TGTGCCAGAAGCCGAACAGGGGGTGGGAGCTCTGGGGCCAACGTCCTGACTTTC
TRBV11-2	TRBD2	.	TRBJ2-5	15	CASSYLRGSGETQYF	TGTGCCAGCAGCTACTTACGCGGGAGTGGGGAGACCCAGTACTTC
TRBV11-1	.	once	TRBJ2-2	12	CASSSFTGELFF	TGTGCCAGCAGCTCTTTCACCGGGGAGCTGTTTTTT
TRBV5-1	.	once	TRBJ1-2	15	CASSLYAGDLYGYTF	TGCGCCAGCAGCTTGTACGCAGGGGACCTCTATGGCTACACCTTC
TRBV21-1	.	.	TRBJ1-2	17	CASSKVESTGFTYGYTF	TGTGCCAGCAGCAAAGTAGAGAGTACAGGGTTTACCTATGGCTACACCTTC
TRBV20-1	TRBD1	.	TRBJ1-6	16	CSASPPGQGYNSPLHF	TGCAGTGCTAGTCCTCCCGGACAGGGCTATAATTCACCCCTCCACTTT
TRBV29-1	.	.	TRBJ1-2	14	CSVEDGGRPLRYTF	TGCAGCGTTGAAGATGGCGGCAGGCCATTACGCTACACCTTC
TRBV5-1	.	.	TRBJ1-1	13	CASSSTQNTEAFF	TGCGCCAGCAGCTCGACCCAGAACACTGAAGCTTTCTTT
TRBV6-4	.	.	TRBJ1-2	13	CASSVDGDYGYTF	TGTGCCAGCAGTGTCGACGGGGACTATGGCTACACCTTC
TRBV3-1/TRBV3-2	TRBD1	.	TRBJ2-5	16	CASSQAHRGQGETQYF	TGTGCCAGCAGCCAAGCGCACAGGGGGCAGGGAGAGACCCAGTACTTC
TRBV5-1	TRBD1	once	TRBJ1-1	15	CASSLGQGGNTEAFF	TGCGCCAGCAGCTTGGGGCAGGGGGGAAACACTGAAGCTTTCTTT
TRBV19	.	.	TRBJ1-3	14	CASSLGDAGNTIYF	TGTGCCAGTAGTTTAGGGGACGCTGGAAACACCATATATTTT